This T cell receptor (beta chain) appears in the sequencing data of a study of tumor-infiltrating lymphocytes in primary liver carcinoma. General observations from the study: Against blood, tumors held a significantly higher top-250-clone fraction (p = 0.039). Overlap between tumor regions exceeded overlap of tumor with adjacent tissue or blood.

Using a constant-region primer together with ProtoScript II reverse transcriptase, TCR beta cDNA was made from about 490 ng of total RNA. Researchers made the TCR beta libraries by running three nested multiplex PCR rounds with slightly modified ARM-PCR. The first two PCR rounds used TRBV1-TRBV30 primers with a Cbeta primer, around 10 cycles each. TCRdb reanalysed the multiplex PCR reads using MiXCR and keeps one entry per CDR3 protein. The repertoire includes approximately 330,000 distinct CDR3 sequences, around 60% of them detected once, and approximately 5.9% sits in the top ten. This clonotype has a count of ten or more. Its antigen is not known. Trimming took 4 bases from V and 2 from J, leaving 15 bases between them. The CDR3 loop spans 16 amino acids. Germline CDR1 and CDR2: MNHEY and SVGAGI. Out of unsorted whole blood came the blood RNA, and germline DNA was extracted as well.

The chain is built from TRBV6-5 and TRBJ2-1, with D possibly matching TRBD2 (6 bases). This receptor was obtained from a man between 35 and 55 years old with primary liver carcinoma and hepatitis B virus infection. Material: peripheral blood. As DNA, the CDR3 is TGTGCCAGCAGTTCCACTAGCCGCCGGACCTACAATGAGCAGTTCTTC. Encoded protein: CASSSTSRRTYNEQFF.